This T cell receptor (beta chain) derives from a study of Ad26.COV2.S vaccination and SARS-CoV-2 variants. Concerning this clone: Its cognate antigen is unknown.

Sequencing was performed with immunoSEQ multiplex PCR; in TCRdb, only in-frame clones are kept and a portion is missing. The sample comprises 350,000 to 450,000 clones, around 83% of which are singletons, and 2.5% to 3.5% rests with the top ten. Documented treatment: 19 received Ad26.COV2.S at low or high dose, single or two shots; several received placebo; per-sample allocation not given. Material that was analyzed had been drawn on day 63 after the first vaccine or placebo injection. Notes on the study in general: Comparable non-spike TCR breadth was observed in vaccine and placebo recipients.

The material sequenced was peripheral blood, taken in a trial of Ad26.COV2.S vaccine versus placebo. The receptor was derived from a person aged 18 to 65 who received the Ad26.COV2.S COVID-19 vaccine or a placebo.

The CDR3 loop reads CSAAKTINEQFF. The CDR3 DNA reads TGCAGCGCAGCCAAGACAATTAATGAGCAGTTCTTC. The gene calls are TRBV29-1 and TRBJ2-1; D not resolved. This CDR3 comprises 12 residues. Germline assignment: CDR1 SQVTM and CDR2 ANQGSEA. Trimming cost V 7 bases and J 7 bases, with 14 bases left between them.